This entry lists 19 T cell receptor beta chains sequenced from one sample in a study of blood T cell repertoires in COVID-19. Clones were read by immunoSEQ multiplex PCR, and TCRdb kept only the in-frame ones, dropping some. The top ten hold around 2.9% of the sample, which has 80,000 to 95,000 clones, roughly 90% seen once. The sequenced sample consisted of peripheral blood. Receptor source: a woman between 45 and 65 years old with active or convalescent COVID-19.

The chain combines TRBV5-1 with TRBJ2-1; TRBD2 agrees at 9 bases. V lost 3 bases, J lost 2 bases, and 6 bases stayed unmatched. This CDR3 has 16 residues. CDR1 and CDR2 (germline): SGHRS, YFSETQ. In DNA form, the CDR3 reads TGCGCCAGCAGCTCGACGCGCGGGGGGGCCTACAATGAGCAGTTCTTC. This sequence encodes CASSSTRGGAYNEQFF.

The rearrangement uses TRBV19 and TRBJ1-4; perhaps TRBD1 as D (6 bases). V dropped 5 bases and J dropped 5 bases, with 12 bases sitting between them. Germline V gene lookup returns CDR1 LNHDA and CDR2 SQIVND (reference sequence). The CDR3 sequence is 14 residues long. In DNA form, the CDR3 reads TGTGCCAGTAGTGCCAGGACAGTAAATGAAAAACTGTTTTTT. Amino acid sequence: CASSARTVNEKLFF.

The rearrangement links TRBV7-9 to TRBJ2-3; no definite D call. The CDR3 is made up of 16 amino acids. Germline V lookup: CDR1 SEHNR, CDR2 FQNEAQ (reference sequence). The V end lost 5 bases, the J end lost 3 bases, and 18 bases lay between the germline ends. The CDR3 DNA sequence: TGTGCCAGCAGCCCAGGAAAGGTCTGGGCGACAGATACGCAGTATTTT. Translating gives CASSPGKVWATDTQYF.

To note about this clone: An end of the junction does not agree with germline; a read error may underlie this. CDR3 in DNA: TGTGCCGGCAGCCCCCAGGGAGGGTACGGGAACACTGAAGCTTTCTTT. It is translated as CAGSPQGGYGNTEAFF. V is TRBV3-1 (or the pseudogene TRBV3-2) and J is TRBJ1-1; the D gene is possibly TRBD1 (5 bases). The CDR3 totals 16 residues. Germline assignment: CDR1 LGHDT and CDR2 YNNKEL (reference sequence).

The gene calls are TRBV7-2 and TRBJ2-7, with 7 bases that match TRBD1. V lost 1 base, J lost 3 bases, and 6 bases stayed unmatched. The CDR3 totals 15 residues. Germline V gene lookup returns CDR1 SGHTA and CDR2 FQGNSA. Written as DNA, the CDR3 is TGTGCCAGCAGCTTAGTCGGGCAGGGGGACTACGAGCAGTACTTC. Translating it yields CASSLVGQGDYEQYF.

The chain joins TRBV5-1 to TRBJ1-1; D might be TRBD1 (6 bases). The CDR3 runs to 14 residues. CDR1 is SGHRS, CDR2 YFSETQ, per germline. V gave up 6 bases and J gave up 4 bases, with 16 bases separating them. The CDR3 reads CASKEQGSATEAFF. The CDR3 coding sequence is TGCGCCAGCAAAGAACAGGGATCGGCCACTGAAGCTTTCTTT.

The chain carries TRBV6-2 or TRBV6-3 and TRBJ2-7, with D maybe TRBD1 (6 bases). The V gene lost 0 bases and the J gene lost 3 bases, with 12 bases spanning the gap. Germline V lookup: CDR1 MNHEY, CDR2 SVGEGT. The CDR3 has 15 residues. The CDR3 nucleotides are TGTGCCAGCAGTTACTCGAATACAGGGAGCTACGAGCAGTACTTC. It is translated as CASSYSNTGSYEQYF.

The chain is built from TRBV20-1 and TRBJ1-2, with D perhaps TRBD1 (6 bases). This CDR3 is 11 amino acids long. The germline CDR1 and CDR2 sequences are DFQATT and SNEGSKA (reference sequence). Trimming stripped 6 bases from V and 8 bases from J, with 13 bases between. CDR3 DNA sequence: TGCAGTGCAGCAGGGGTAAAAGGCTACACCTTC. Translating gives CSAAGVKGYTF.

Remarks on this clone: Different DNA sequences within this sample yield the same CDR3. The rearrangement joins TRBV7-2 to TRBJ1-1; no clear D. CDR3 length: 13 residues. The V end was cut by 3 bases, the J end by 2 bases, with 7 bases between. The V gene's germline CDR1 is SGHTA and CDR2 FQGNSA. The CDR3 here is CASSFSVNTEAFF. The CDR3 nucleotides read TGTGCCAGCAGCTTTTCTGTAAACACTGAAGCTTTCTTT.

The chain employs TRBV7-2 and TRBJ2-1, with TRBD2 as a possible D gene (6 bases). This CDR3 is 16 amino acids long. Germline values: CDR1 SGHTA, CDR2 FQGNSA. Trimming removed 3 bases from V and 0 bases from J, with 12 bases in between. CDR3 bases: TGTGCCAGCAGCTTGGGGCTAGCGATCTCCTACAATGAGCAGTTCTTC. Amino acids: CASSLGLAISYNEQFF. The whole variable domain, remainder taken from reference TRBV7-2 and TRBJ2-1, is GAGVSQSPSNKVTEKGKDVELRCDPISGHTALYWYRQSLGQGLEFLIYFQGNSAPDKSGLPSDRFSAERTGGSVSTLTIQRTQQEDSAVYLCASSLGLAISYNEQFFGPGTRLTVL.

The chain links TRBV5-4 to TRBJ1-1, with TRBD1 as a possible D gene (6 bases). V was trimmed by 1 base and J by 8 bases, leaving 15 bases between them. CDR1 is SGHNT and CDR2 is YYREEE in the germline V gene (reference sequence). This CDR3 has 14 residues. The CDR3 sequence: CASSLLQGEVEAFF. CDR3 bases: TGTGCCAGCAGCTTGTTACAGGGAGAGGTCGAAGCTTTCTTT.

This clone was picked up a small number of times. This chain connects TRBV25-1 to TRBJ1-4; 8 nucleotides match TRBD1. The V gene's germline CDR1 is MGHDK and CDR2 SYGVNS. J gave up 14 bases and V 1 base, and 12 bases lay outside the gene matches. The CDR3 loop spans 15 amino acids. The CDR3 sequence: CASSESGTGGLRLFF. Here the CDR3 DNA reads TGTGCCAGCAGTGAATCGGGGACAGGAGGGTTGCGGCTGTTTTTT.

V usage is TRBV5-1 and J usage is TRBJ2-7, with 9 positions matching TRBD2. Unmatched junction bases numbered 9, after V lost 1 base and J lost 7 bases. This CDR3 has 15 residues. Germline values: CDR1 SGHRS, CDR2 YFSETQ. CDR3 sequence reads: CASSLSAGGSREQYF. The CDR3, as DNA: TGCGCCAGCAGCTTGAGCGCGGGGGGGTCCCGGGAGCAGTACTTC.

This clone appeared once. V gene TRBV5-1 combines with J gene TRBJ2-5, with D possibly TRBD1 on 5 matching bases. The CDR3 loop spans 14 amino acids. V was trimmed by 3 bases and J by 3 bases, leaving 12 bases between them. Germline CDR1 SGHRS, CDR2 YFSETQ. The CDR3 coding sequence is TGCGCCAGCAGCTGGCAGGGAATTAAAGAGACCCAGTACTTC. This codes for CASSWQGIKETQYF. Full variable domain (outside the CDR3, taken from reference TRBV5-1 and TRBJ2-5): KAGVTQTPRYLIKTRGQQVTLSCSPISGHRSVSWYQQTPGQGLQFLFEYFSETQRNKGNFPGRFSGRQFSNSRSEMNVSTLELGDSALYLCASSWQGIKETQYFGPGTRLLVL.

The V call is TRBV14, the J call TRBJ2-2; D is perhaps TRBD2 (7 bases). Germline V lookup: CDR1 SGHDN, CDR2 FVKESK. The CDR3 contains 17 residues. Trimming took 2 bases from V and 5 from J, leaving 18 bases between them. The CDR3 spells CASSQRGGASGTGELFF. CDR3 DNA: TGTGCCAGCAGCCAACGAGGGGGGGCGTCTGGTACCGGGGAGCTGTTTTTT.

The rearrangement joins TRBV29-1 to TRBJ1-2; 9 bases are a match to TRBD1. V lost 7 bases to trimming and J lost 7 bases; unmatched junction nucleotides: 4. Germline V gives CDR1 SQVTM, CDR2 ANQGSEA. The CDR3 has 11 amino acids. CDR3 bases: TGCAGCGAGAGGACAGGGGCTGGCTACACCTTC. It encodes CSERTGAGYTF.

This clone was seen ten or more times. The rearrangement links TRBV19 to TRBJ2-7; TRBD1 is a possible D gene (6 bases). The CDR3 has 12 amino acids. The V and J ends lost 3 bases and 6 bases respectively, with 9 bases between them. Germline CDR1 and CDR2: LNHDA and SQIVND (reference sequence). CDR3 residues: CASSMLTGEQYF. As DNA, the CDR3 is TGTGCCAGTAGTATGCTGACAGGCGAGCAGTACTTC.

This clone was detected only once. This chain links TRBV12-3 or TRBV12-4 with TRBJ1-2, with D possibly being TRBD1 (5 bases). The CDR3 consists of 12 residues. V gave up 5 bases and J gave up 2 bases, with 6 bases separating them. The CDR3 protein is CASSQGNYGYTF. DNA for the CDR3: TGTGCCAGCAGTCAGGGCAACTATGGCTACACCTTC.

The V and J genes are TRBV19 and TRBJ1-4, with D unclear. Trimming took 4 bases from V and 8 from J, leaving 8 bases between them. The CDR3 length is 12 residues. The V gene's germline CDR1 is LNHDA and CDR2 SQIVND (reference sequence). The CDR3 loop is CASSTTGEKLFF. The CDR3 DNA is TGTGCCAGTAGTACCACCGGGGAAAAACTGTTTTTT. The whole variable domain, remainder taken from reference TRBV19 and TRBJ1-4, is DGGITQSPKYLFRKEGQNVTLSCEQNLNHDAMYWYRQDPGQGLRLIYYSQIVNDFQKGDIAEGYSVSREKKESFPLTVTSAQKNPTAFYLCASSTTGEKLFFGSGTQLSVL.